Below, 30 T cell receptor beta chains from the same sample are listed, as sequenced in a study of shared clonotypes between healthy human individuals. TCRdb's copy holds only in-frame clones and misses some; the assay was immunoSEQ multiplex PCR. Of 800,000 to 1,200,000 clones listed, 70% to 80% are singletons. Sequencing used memory CD4+ T cells from PBMCs. Subset given: CD45RA-negative fraction. These receptor sequences come from a man aged 18 to 35 in good health. Some clones in this sample may be carry-over from other donors' samples.

This clone was recorded only once. The gene calls are TRBV10-1 and TRBJ1-5; 8 bases are a match to TRBD1. CDR1 is WNHNN, CDR2 SYGVQD, per germline (reference sequence). CDR3 length: 17 residues. J was trimmed by 3 bases and V by 8 bases; bases with no gene match: 15. CDR3 DNA sequence: TGCGCCAGCTATAGATCCGGACAGGGATCACCCAATCAGCCCCAGCATTTT. It yields the protein CASYRSGQGSPNQPQHF.

The CDR3 is CASSALISTGDEQFF. Here the CDR3 DNA reads TGTGCCAGCAGCGCTCTTATATCGACAGGGGATGAGCAGTTCTTC. The chain links TRBV9 to TRBJ2-1; 8 positions match TRBD1. With 3 bases clipped from V and 8 bases from J, the junction kept 10 bases outside the gene matches. The CDR3 is 15 amino acids. CDR1 and CDR2 (germline): SGDLS, YYNGEE.

The chain joins TRBV28 to TRBJ2-6; D is possibly TRBD2 (7 bases). Trimming pared 10 bases from V and 2 bases from J, leaving 18 bases between. The CDR3 covers 16 residues. Looked up from germline, CDR1 is MDHEN and CDR2 is SYDVKM. In DNA form, the CDR3 reads TGTGCCACCTCTCGGGGGGCGCAGGCTGGGGCCAACGTCCTGACTTTC. This sequence encodes CATSRGAQAGANVLTF. The full variable domain, in which reference TRBV28 and TRBJ2-6 provide the parts outside the CDR3, is DVKVTQSSRYLVKRTGEKVFLECVQDMDHENMFWYRQDPGLGLRLIYFSYDVKMKEKGDIPEGYSVSREKKERFSLILESASTNQTSMYLCATSRGAQAGANVLTFGAGSRLTVL.

This clone was seen only once. The chain joins TRBV2 to TRBJ1-5; a weak D match, TRBD1 (6 bases). The CDR3 consists of 15 residues. The V gene's germline CDR1 is SNHLY and CDR2 FYNNEI. Trimming took off 5 bases at V and 11 bases at J, with 22 bases between the two ends. CDR3 residues: CASSWDIQGGGAQHF. In DNA, the CDR3 is TGTGCCAGCAGTTGGGACATCCAGGGAGGAGGTGCCCAGCATTTT.

The chain carries TRBV5-1 and TRBJ1-1; 8 nucleotides agree with TRBD1. Germline-derived CDR1 and CDR2 are SGHRS and YFSETQ. Unmatched junction bases numbered 4, after V lost 4 bases and J lost 8 bases. This CDR3 comprises 12 residues. The CDR3 loop is CASSIDRGEAFF. CDR3 coding DNA: TGCGCCAGCAGCATCGACAGGGGCGAAGCTTTCTTT.

The rearrangement links TRBV19 to TRBJ2-7; 8 nucleotides match TRBD2. CDR3 length: 15 residues. Germline V gene sequence: CDR1 LNHDA, CDR2 SQIVND (reference sequence). V lost 4 bases, J lost 6 bases, and 11 bases stayed unmatched. This CDR3 reads CASSTQLAARGEQYF. CDR3 nucleotide sequence: TGTGCCAGTAGTACCCAACTAGCGGCGCGGGGCGAGCAGTACTTC.

The J gene is TRBJ2-3, the V gene TRBV18; a weak D match, TRBD2 (6 bases). Trimming shortened V by 3 bases and J by 0 bases, and 13 bases separated the two germline ends. Per germline, CDR1 KGHSH and CDR2 LQKENI. CDR3 length: 16 residues. The CDR3 region is CASSPNLARSTDTQYF. The CDR3 coding sequence is TGTGCCAGCTCACCGAACCTAGCGAGGAGCACAGATACGCAGTATTTT.

The chain combines TRBV2 with TRBJ1-1; D is uncertain. Trimming removed 0 bases from V and 6 bases from J, with 17 bases in between. Per the germline V gene, CDR1 is SNHLY and CDR2 is FYNNEI. The CDR3 sequence is 16 residues long. The CDR3 nucleotides read TGTGCCAGCAGTGAAGCCCCCCGGGCCCGACAACCTGAAGCTTTCTTT. Residues: CASSEAPRARQPEAFF. The full variable domain, in which reference TRBV2 and TRBJ1-1 provide the parts outside the CDR3, is EPEVTQTPSHQVTQMGQEVILRCVPISNHLYFYWYRQILGQKVEFLVSFYNNEISEKSEIFDDQFSVERPDGSNFTLKIRSTKLEDSAMYFCASSEAPRARQPEAFFGQGTRLTVV.

The chain links TRBV5-1 to TRBJ1-2; TRBD1 is a possible D gene (5 bases). Per germline, CDR1 SGHRS and CDR2 YFSETQ. The CDR3 loop spans 16 amino acids. V shed 0 bases and J shed 5 bases, with 17 bases lying between them. CDR3 protein: CASSLALGGTGYGYTF. In DNA form, the CDR3 reads TGCGCCAGCAGCTTGGCCCTGGGGGGGACCGGATATGGCTACACCTTC. Together with reference TRBV5-1 and TRBJ1-2, the CDR3 gives the full variable domain: KAGVTQTPRYLIKTRGQQVTLSCSPISGHRSVSWYQQTPGQGLQFLFEYFSETQRNKGNFPGRFSGRQFSNSRSEMNVSTLELGDSALYLCASSLALGGTGYGYTFGSGTRLTVV.

J is TRBJ1-5 and V is TRBV5-1; D is possibly TRBD1 (6 bases). V was shortened by 0 bases and J by 6 bases, with 13 bases between the two germline ends. CDR1 is SGHRS, CDR2 YFSETQ, per germline. The CDR3 spans 15 residues. CDR3 loop: CASSLGTGSGQPQHF. The CDR3, as DNA: TGCGCCAGCAGCTTGGGCACAGGGTCGGGTCAGCCCCAGCATTTT. The whole variable domain, remainder taken from reference TRBV5-1 and TRBJ1-5, is KAGVTQTPRYLIKTRGQQVTLSCSPISGHRSVSWYQQTPGQGLQFLFEYFSETQRNKGNFPGRFSGRQFSNSRSEMNVSTLELGDSALYLCASSLGTGSGQPQHFGDGTRLSIL.

The gene calls are TRBV7-9 and TRBJ2-7; D perhaps matches TRBD1 (5 bases). CDR3 length equals 14 residues. Deletions cut 1 base from V and 2 bases from J, with 9 bases between. Looked up from germline, CDR1 is SEHNR and CDR2 is FQNEAQ (reference sequence). DNA for the CDR3: TGTGCCAGCAGCTTAGACAGGATGGCCTACGAGCAGTACTTC. It is translated as CASSLDRMAYEQYF.

The V and J genes are TRBV14 and TRBJ1-5, with D tentatively TRBD1 (6 bases). CDR1 is SGHDN and CDR2 is FVKESK in the germline V gene. V lost 1 base and J 6 bases, leaving 10 bases between the germline ends. This CDR3 is built from 14 residues. This CDR3 is CASSQGGGGQPQHF. The CDR3 coding sequence is TGTGCCAGCAGCCAAGGGGGGGGCGGTCAGCCCCAGCATTTT.

V and J are TRBV28 and TRBJ1-2; D unclear. The CDR3 runs to 12 residues. Trimming left V 5 bases short and J 8 bases short, with 12 bases between. Germline CDR1 reads MDHEN; CDR2 reads SYDVKM. As DNA, the CDR3 is TGTGCCAGCAGTCTGACCGGAAGGGGCTACACCTTC. Amino acids: CASSLTGRGYTF.

The V call is TRBV18, the J call TRBJ2-3; D is ambiguous. Trimming stripped 3 bases from V and 2 bases from J, with 12 bases between. From germline, CDR1 is KGHSH and CDR2 LQKENI. The CDR3 loop spans 15 amino acids. The CDR3 region has the DNA TGTGCCAGCTCACCTCCGGCACGGATCACAGATACGCAGTATTTT. As protein: CASSPPARITDTQYF.

This clone appeared a single time. The gene calls are TRBV7-2 and TRBJ2-2, with 7 nucleotides matching TRBD2. The germline V gene encodes CDR1 SGHTA and CDR2 FQGNSA. Germline trimming cut 5 bases from V and 4 bases from J; bases unmatched to any gene: 13. CDR3 length: 17 amino acids. CDR3 in amino acids: CASSPSSSREGTGELFF. In nucleotides, the CDR3 is TGTGCCAGCAGCCCTTCCTCTAGCAGGGAGGGCACCGGGGAGCTGTTTTTT. Filled out from reference TRBV7-2 and TRBJ2-2, the complete variable domain reads GAGVSQSPSNKVTEKGKDVELRCDPISGHTALYWYRQSLGQGLEFLIYFQGNSAPDKSGLPSDRFSAERTGGSVSTLTIQRTQQEDSAVYLCASSPSSSREGTGELFFGEGSRLTVL.

The chain has TRBV7-3 and TRBJ2-3; D might be TRBD2 (6 bases). Per the germline V gene, CDR1 is SGHTA and CDR2 is FQGTGA. V lost 10 bases to trimming and J lost 0 bases, with 14 bases between them. This CDR3 is 14 amino acids long. The CDR3 protein is CAIPWGESTDTQYF. The CDR3 DNA is TGTGCCATCCCCTGGGGGGAGAGCACAGATACGCAGTATTTT.

In its sample, this clone was seen many times. J is TRBJ1-4 and V is TRBV27, with D possibly TRBD1 on 6 matching bases. Germline V CDR1 and CDR2: MNHEY, SMNVEV (reference sequence). V dropped 4 bases and J dropped 7 bases, with 25 bases sitting between them. The CDR3 length is 18 residues. The CDR3 DNA is TGTGCCAGCAGTTACTTTTACAATTGGGACACCAGGGCTGAAAAACTGTTTTTT. This codes for CASSYFYNWDTRAEKLFF.

The genes are TRBV19 and TRBJ1-2; no clear D gene. The germline V gene has CDR1 LNHDA and CDR2 SQIVND (reference sequence). The CDR3 is 14 residues long. The V and J ends lost 3 bases and 4 bases respectively, with 12 bases between them. CDR3 bases: TGTGCCAGTAGTATTTTACAGCCGACCTATGGCTACACCTTC. This gives the protein CASSILQPTYGYTF.

The chain joins TRBV14 to TRBJ2-1; 8 bases line up with TRBD2. CDR1 SGHDN and CDR2 FVKESK come from the germline V gene. The CDR3 extends over 16 amino acids. The junction had 6 bases not matched to a gene; V was cut back by 2 bases and J by 3 bases. CDR3: CASSQPGTRSYNEQFF. In DNA, the CDR3 is TGTGCCAGCAGCCAACCCGGGACTAGAAGCTACAATGAGCAGTTCTTC.

The gene calls are TRBV2 and TRBJ2-7, with 10 positions matching TRBD2. The CDR3 loop spans 14 amino acids. Germline V gene sequence: CDR1 SNHLY, CDR2 FYNNEI. The junction had 6 bases not matched to a gene; V was cut back by 7 bases and J by 3 bases. CDR3 nucleotide sequence: TGTGCCAGCACCCAAGCGGGAGGGGACTACGAGCAGTACTTC. This gives the protein CASTQAGGDYEQYF.

The rearrangement links TRBV27 to TRBJ2-5, with D perhaps TRBD1 (6 bases). Germline-derived CDR1 and CDR2 are MNHEY and SMNVEV (reference sequence). The CDR3 length is 15 residues. The V end was cut by 6 bases, the J end by 1 base, with 15 bases between. The CDR3 nucleotides are TGTGCCAGCAGCCGATATGGGACAAGCCAAGAGACCCAGTACTTC. Residues: CASSRYGTSQETQYF.

As concerns this clone: Other DNA sequences in this specimen translate into the identical CDR3. This sequence joins TRBV28 and TRBJ1-5; TRBD1 matches 7 bases. J lost 3 bases, V lost 3 bases, and 5 bases had no gene match. The CDR3 runs 15 residues. CDR1 and CDR2 (germline): MDHEN, SYDVKM. The DNA of the CDR3 is TGTGCCAGCAGTTTTAGGGACAGACCCAATCAGCCCCAGCATTTT. This encodes CASSFRDRPNQPQHF.

This clone is a singleton in its sample. This may arise from a read error, as a much more abundant clone is one base away. This chain links TRBV5-1 with TRBJ2-3; TRBD2 aligns across 9 bases. From germline, CDR1 is SGHRS and CDR2 YFSETQ. Trimming removed 4 bases from V and 1 base from J; junction bases left unmatched: 4. This CDR3 spans 15 amino acids. CDR3 residues: CASSPVAGGTDTQYF. CDR3 coding DNA: TGCGCCAGCAGCCCAGTAGCGGGAGGCACAGATACGCAGTATTTT.

This sequence joins TRBV28 and TRBJ1-5, with 9 bases lining up with TRBD1. Losses at the gene ends were 6 bases for V and 5 bases for J; bases not matched to a gene: 8. Germline V lookup: CDR1 MDHEN, CDR2 SYDVKM. This CDR3 comprises 15 residues. The CDR3 bases are TGTGCCAGCAGGGACGGGACAGGGTGGGATCAGCCCCAGCATTTT. Protein: CASRDGTGWDQPQHF.

The chain links TRBV15 to TRBJ1-5; tentative D call: TRBD1 (5 bases). This CDR3 is 17 amino acids long. With 5 bases removed from V and 4 bases from J, the gap between germline ends came to 21 bases. Germline V gene lookup returns CDR1 LNHNV and CDR2 YYDKDF (reference sequence). CDR3 protein: CATSPSLGLTGNQPQHF. CDR3 coding DNA: TGTGCCACCAGCCCTTCCTTGGGGCTTACAGGTAATCAGCCCCAGCATTTT.

V is TRBV7-2 and J is TRBJ2-1, with 12 nucleotides matching TRBD2. Looked up from germline, CDR1 is SGHTA and CDR2 is FQGNSA. The CDR3 covers 15 residues. With V trimmed by 8 bases and J by 6 bases, 8 bases remained unmatched. CDR3 protein: CASEPSSGRVNEQFF. DNA for the CDR3: TGTGCCAGCGAACCCTCTAGCGGGAGGGTCAATGAGCAGTTCTTC.

The V and J genes are TRBV28 and TRBJ1-2; TRBD1 aligns across 7 bases. CDR3 size: 13 residues. The ends lost 4 bases at V and 8 bases at J; junction bases unmatched: 7. Germline V lookup: CDR1 MDHEN, CDR2 SYDVKM. The CDR3 protein is CASSSYRGQGYTF. The CDR3 DNA follows: TGTGCCAGCAGTTCATACAGGGGTCAGGGCTACACCTTC.

This chain's CDR3 is CASSRIGDEQYF. The CDR3 coding sequence is TGTGCCAGCAGTCGGATAGGTGACGAGCAGTACTTC. The J gene is TRBJ2-7, the V gene TRBV6-5; D is uncertain. V lost 5 bases to trimming and J lost 5 bases, with 10 bases between them. Germline loops: CDR1 MNHEY, CDR2 SVGAGI. The CDR3 covers 12 residues.

The CDR3 here is CASSQKGQTTGANVLTF. The CDR3 DNA reads TGCGCCAGCAGCCAAAAGGGCCAAACCACTGGGGCCAACGTCCTGACTTTC. The chain couples TRBV4-1 to TRBJ2-6; D unclear. This CDR3 is built from 17 residues. Trimming took off 2 bases at V and 2 bases at J, with 13 bases between the two ends. Germline V CDR1 and CDR2: MGHRA, YSYEKL.

This clone was found a few times. The chain joins TRBV7-3 to TRBJ1-1; 7 bases map to TRBD1. The CDR3 has 13 residues. With 5 bases clipped from V and 6 bases from J, the junction kept 6 bases outside the gene matches. Germline V gene data show CDR1 as SGHTA and CDR2 as FQGTGA. CDR3 DNA: TGTGCCAGCAGCCCAGACAGGGAATCTGAAGCTTTCTTT. Its translation is CASSPDRESEAFF.